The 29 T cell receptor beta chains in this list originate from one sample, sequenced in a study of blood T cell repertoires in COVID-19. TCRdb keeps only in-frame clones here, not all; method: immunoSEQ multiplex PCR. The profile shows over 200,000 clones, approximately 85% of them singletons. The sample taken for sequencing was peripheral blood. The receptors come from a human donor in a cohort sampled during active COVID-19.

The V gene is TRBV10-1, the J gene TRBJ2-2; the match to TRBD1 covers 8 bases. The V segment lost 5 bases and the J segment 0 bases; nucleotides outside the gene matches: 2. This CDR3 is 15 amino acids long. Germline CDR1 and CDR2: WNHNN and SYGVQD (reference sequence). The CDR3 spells CASSKQGANTGELFF. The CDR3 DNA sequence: TGCGCCAGCAGTAAACAGGGGGCGAACACCGGGGAGCTGTTTTTT.

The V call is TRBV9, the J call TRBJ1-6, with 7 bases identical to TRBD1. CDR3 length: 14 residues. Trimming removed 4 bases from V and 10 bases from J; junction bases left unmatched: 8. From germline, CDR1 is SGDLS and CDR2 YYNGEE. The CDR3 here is CASSRQGKESPLHF. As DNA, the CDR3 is TGTGCCAGCAGCAGACAGGGTAAAGAATCACCCCTCCACTTT.

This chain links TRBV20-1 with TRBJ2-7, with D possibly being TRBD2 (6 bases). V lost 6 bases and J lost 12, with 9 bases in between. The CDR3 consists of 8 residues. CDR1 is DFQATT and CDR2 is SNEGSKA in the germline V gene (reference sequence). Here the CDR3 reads CSAGTRYF. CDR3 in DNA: TGCAGTGCAGGGACTCGGTACTTC.

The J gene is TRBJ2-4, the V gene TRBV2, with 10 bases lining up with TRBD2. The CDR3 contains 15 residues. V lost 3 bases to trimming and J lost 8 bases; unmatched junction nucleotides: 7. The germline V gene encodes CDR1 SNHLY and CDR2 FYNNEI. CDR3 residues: CASSERSSGGYIQYF. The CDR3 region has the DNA TGTGCCAGCAGTGAGAGGTCTAGCGGGGGTTACATTCAGTACTTC.

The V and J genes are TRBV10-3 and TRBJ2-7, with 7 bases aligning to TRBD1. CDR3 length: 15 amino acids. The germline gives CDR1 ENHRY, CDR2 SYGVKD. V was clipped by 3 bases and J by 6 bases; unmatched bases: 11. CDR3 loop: CAISDWAGGPPEQYF. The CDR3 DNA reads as TGTGCCATCAGTGACTGGGCAGGGGGTCCCCCCGAGCAGTACTTC.

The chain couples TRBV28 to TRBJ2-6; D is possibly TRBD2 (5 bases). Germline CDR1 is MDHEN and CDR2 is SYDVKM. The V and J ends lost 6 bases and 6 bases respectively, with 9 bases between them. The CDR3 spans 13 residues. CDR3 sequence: CASRFLAANVLTF. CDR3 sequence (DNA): TGTGCCAGCAGGTTCCTAGCGGCCAACGTCCTGACTTTC.

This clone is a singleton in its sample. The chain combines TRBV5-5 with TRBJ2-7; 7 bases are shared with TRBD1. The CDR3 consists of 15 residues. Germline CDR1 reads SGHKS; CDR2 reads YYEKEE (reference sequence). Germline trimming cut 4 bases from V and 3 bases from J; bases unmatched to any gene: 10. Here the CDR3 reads CASSHRTGWGYEQYF. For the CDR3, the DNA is TGTGCCAGCAGCCACAGGACAGGCTGGGGCTACGAGCAGTACTTC.

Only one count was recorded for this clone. CDR3 DNA sequence: TGTGCCAGCTCACCTTCAAAGACAGGGGGCACGACTGAAGCTTTCTTT. Its protein product is CASSPSKTGGTTEAFF. The chain joins TRBV18 to TRBJ1-1; TRBD1 matches 10 bases. V lost 3 bases and J lost 5; bases outside the gene matches: 9. The germline V gene has CDR1 KGHSH and CDR2 LQKENI. CDR3 length equals 16 residues.

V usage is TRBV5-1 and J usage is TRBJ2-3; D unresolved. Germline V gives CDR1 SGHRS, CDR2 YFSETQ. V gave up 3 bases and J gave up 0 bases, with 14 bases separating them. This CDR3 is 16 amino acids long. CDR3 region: CASSWQGATSTDTQYF. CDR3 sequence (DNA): TGCGCCAGCAGCTGGCAAGGAGCGACTAGCACAGATACGCAGTATTTT.

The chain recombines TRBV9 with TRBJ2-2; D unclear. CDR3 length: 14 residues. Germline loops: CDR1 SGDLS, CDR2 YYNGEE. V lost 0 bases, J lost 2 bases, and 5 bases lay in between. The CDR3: CASSVDSNTGELFF. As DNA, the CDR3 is TGTGCCAGCAGCGTAGACTCTAACACCGGGGAGCTGTTTTTT.

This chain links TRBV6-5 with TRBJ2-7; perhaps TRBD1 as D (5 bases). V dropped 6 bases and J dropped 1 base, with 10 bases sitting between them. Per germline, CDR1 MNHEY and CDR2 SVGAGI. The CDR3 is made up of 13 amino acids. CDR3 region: CASRKGFSYEQYF. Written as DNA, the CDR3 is TGTGCCAGCAGGAAGGGGTTTTCCTACGAGCAGTACTTC.

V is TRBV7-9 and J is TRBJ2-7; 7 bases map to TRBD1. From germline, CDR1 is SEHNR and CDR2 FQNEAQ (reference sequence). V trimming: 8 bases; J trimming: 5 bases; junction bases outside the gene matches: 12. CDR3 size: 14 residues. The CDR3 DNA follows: TGTGCCAGCTCCCGACCGGGACAGCGCAACGAGCAGTACTTC. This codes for CASSRPGQRNEQYF.

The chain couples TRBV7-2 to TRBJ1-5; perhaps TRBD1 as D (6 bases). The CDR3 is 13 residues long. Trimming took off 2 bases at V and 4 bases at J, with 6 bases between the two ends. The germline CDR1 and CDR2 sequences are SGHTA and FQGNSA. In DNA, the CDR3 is TGTGCCAGCAGCTTAACAGGGAATCAGCCCCAGCATTTT. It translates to CASSLTGNQPQHF. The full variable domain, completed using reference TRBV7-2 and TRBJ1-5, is GAGVSQSPSNKVTEKGKDVELRCDPISGHTALYWYRQSLGQGLEFLIYFQGNSAPDKSGLPSDRFSAERTGGSVSTLTIQRTQQEDSAVYLCASSLTGNQPQHFGDGTRLSIL.

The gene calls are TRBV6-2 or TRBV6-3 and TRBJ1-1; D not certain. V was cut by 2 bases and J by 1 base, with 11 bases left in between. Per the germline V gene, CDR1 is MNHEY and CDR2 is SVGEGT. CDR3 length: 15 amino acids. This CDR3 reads CASSYPSDWNTEAFF. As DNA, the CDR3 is TGTGCCAGCAGTTACCCCTCCGACTGGAACACTGAAGCTTTCTTT.

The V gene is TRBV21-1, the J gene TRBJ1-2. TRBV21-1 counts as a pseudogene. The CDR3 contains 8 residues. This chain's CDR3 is CARGGYTF. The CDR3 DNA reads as TGTGCCCGCGGAGGCTACACCTTC.

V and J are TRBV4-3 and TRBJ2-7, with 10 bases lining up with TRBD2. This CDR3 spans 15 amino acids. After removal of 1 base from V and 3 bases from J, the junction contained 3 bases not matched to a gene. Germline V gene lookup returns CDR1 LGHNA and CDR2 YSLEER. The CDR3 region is CASSQGTSGYYEQYF. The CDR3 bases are TGCGCCAGCAGCCAAGGGACTAGCGGATACTACGAGCAGTACTTC.

CDR3 in DNA: TGTGCCAGCAGCGCCACCGACAGCACATACTCTGGAAACACCATATATTTT. This sequence encodes CASSATDSTYSGNTIYF. This chain joins TRBV9 and TRBJ1-3; D possibly corresponds to TRBD1 (5 bases). Germline values: CDR1 SGDLS, CDR2 YYNGEE. The CDR3 has 17 amino acids. V dropped 3 bases and J dropped 0 bases, with 16 bases sitting between them. The full variable domain, its missing parts supplied by reference TRBV9 and TRBJ1-3, is DSGVTQTPKHLITATGQRVTLRCSPRSGDLSVYWYQQSLDQGLQFLIQYYNGEERAKGNILERFSAQQFPDLHSELNLSSLELGDSALYFCASSATDSTYSGNTIYFGEGSWLTVV.

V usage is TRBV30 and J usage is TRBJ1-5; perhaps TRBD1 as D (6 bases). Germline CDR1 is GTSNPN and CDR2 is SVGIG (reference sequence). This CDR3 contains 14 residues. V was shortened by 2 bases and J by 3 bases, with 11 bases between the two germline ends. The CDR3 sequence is CAWSQQGYNQPQHF. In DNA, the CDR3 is TGTGCCTGGAGTCAACAGGGATACAATCAGCCCCAGCATTTT.

DNA for the CDR3: TGTGCCAGCAGACCTACAGGGGGCCGGGGGTCACCCCTCCACTTT. This gives the protein CASRPTGGRGSPLHF. V gene TRBV6-2 or TRBV6-3 combines with J gene TRBJ1-6; the match to TRBD1 covers 9 bases. Trimming took 6 bases from V and 10 from J; bases not matched to a gene: 10. Germline values: CDR1 MNHEY, CDR2 SVGEGT. The CDR3 spans 15 residues.

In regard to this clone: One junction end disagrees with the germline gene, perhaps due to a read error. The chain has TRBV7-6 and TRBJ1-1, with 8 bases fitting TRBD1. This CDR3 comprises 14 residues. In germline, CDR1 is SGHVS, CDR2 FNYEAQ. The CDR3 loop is CASSFADRASEAFF. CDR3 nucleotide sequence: TGTGCCAGCAGCTTCGCGGACAGGGCTTCTGAGGCTTTCTTT.

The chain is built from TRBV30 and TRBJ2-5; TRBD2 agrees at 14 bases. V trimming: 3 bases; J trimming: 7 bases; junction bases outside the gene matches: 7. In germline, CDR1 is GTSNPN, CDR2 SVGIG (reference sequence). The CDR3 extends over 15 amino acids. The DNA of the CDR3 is TGTGCCTGGAGAGGGACTAGCGGGGGCCGGGGGACCCAGTACTTC. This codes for CAWRGTSGGRGTQYF.

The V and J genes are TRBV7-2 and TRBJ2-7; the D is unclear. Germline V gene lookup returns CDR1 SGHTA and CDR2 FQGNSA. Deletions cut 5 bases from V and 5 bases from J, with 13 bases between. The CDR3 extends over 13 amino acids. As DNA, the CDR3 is TGTGCCAGCAGCCCCGCTCTGTCAGACGAGCAGTACTTC. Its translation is CASSPALSDEQYF.

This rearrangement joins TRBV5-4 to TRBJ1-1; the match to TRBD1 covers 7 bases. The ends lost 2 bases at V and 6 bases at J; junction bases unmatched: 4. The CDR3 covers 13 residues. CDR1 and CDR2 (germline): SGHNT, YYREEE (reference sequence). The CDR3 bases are TGTGCCAGCAGCTTTGGACAGGTTTCTGAAGCTTTCTTT. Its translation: CASSFGQVSEAFF.

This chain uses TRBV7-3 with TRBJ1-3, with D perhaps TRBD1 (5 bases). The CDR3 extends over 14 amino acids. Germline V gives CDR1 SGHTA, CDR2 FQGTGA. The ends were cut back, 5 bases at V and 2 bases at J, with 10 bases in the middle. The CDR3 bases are TGTGCCAGCAGCCAGGGCAGTCCTGGAAACACCATATATTTT. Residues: CASSQGSPGNTIYF.

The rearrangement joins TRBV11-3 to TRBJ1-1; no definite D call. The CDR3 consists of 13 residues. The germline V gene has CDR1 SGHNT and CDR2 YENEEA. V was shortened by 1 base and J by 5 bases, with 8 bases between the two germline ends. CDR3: CASSLVVETEAFF. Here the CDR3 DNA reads TGTGCCAGCAGCTTAGTGGTCGAGACTGAAGCTTTCTTT.

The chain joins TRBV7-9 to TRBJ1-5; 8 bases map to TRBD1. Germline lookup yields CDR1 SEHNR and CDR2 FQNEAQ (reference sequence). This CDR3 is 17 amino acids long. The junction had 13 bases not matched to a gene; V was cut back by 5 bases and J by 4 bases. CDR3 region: CASSRYLRQGQNQPQHF. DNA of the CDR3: TGTGCCAGCAGCCGCTACCTTAGACAGGGGCAAAATCAGCCCCAGCATTTT.

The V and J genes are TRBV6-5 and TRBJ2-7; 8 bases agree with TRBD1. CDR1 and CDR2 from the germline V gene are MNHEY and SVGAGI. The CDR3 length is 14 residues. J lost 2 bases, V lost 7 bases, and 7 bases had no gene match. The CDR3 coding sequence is TGTGCCAGCAAGACGAGGGACAGGCCCTACGAGCAGTACTTC. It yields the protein CASKTRDRPYEQYF.

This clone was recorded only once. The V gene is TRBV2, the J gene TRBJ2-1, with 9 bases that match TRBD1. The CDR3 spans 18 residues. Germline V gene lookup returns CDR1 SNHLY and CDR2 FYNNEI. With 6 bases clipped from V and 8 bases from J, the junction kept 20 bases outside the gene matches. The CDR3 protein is CASRALGIGTGKSHEQFF. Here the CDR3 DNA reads TGTGCCAGCAGGGCACTTGGGATCGGGACAGGGAAGTCCCATGAGCAGTTCTTC.

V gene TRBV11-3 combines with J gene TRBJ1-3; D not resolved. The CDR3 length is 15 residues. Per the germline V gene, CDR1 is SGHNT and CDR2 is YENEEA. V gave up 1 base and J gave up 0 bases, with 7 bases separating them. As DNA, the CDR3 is TGTGCCAGCAGCTTAGGATCAGACTCTGGAAACACCATATATTTT. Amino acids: CASSLGSDSGNTIYF.